The 4 T cell receptor beta chains below all came from one sample that was sequenced in a study of technical replicates of blood from several donors (TCRdb year 2017). The library came from the immunoSEQ multiplex PCR assay. TCRdb stores this immuneACCESS table with in-frame sequences only. Part of the clones is absent; in the studies checked, under half of the shortfall reflects unresolved V genes, and no reason is known for the rest. The sample table lists about 67,000 clones, under 98% of them with a count of one. The ten largest clones capture 0.2% to 0.3% of the sample. The sample taken for sequencing was T cells isolated from PBMCs. These receptors all come from a human donor in good health.

The chain couples TRBV5-1 to TRBJ2-7, with 7 bases lining up with TRBD2. Germline V gene lookup returns CDR1 SGHRS and CDR2 YFSETQ. There are 12 residues in the CDR3. V was pared by 10 bases and J by 4 bases, with 8 bases of the junction left unmatched. In DNA, the CDR3 is TGCGCCTGCCCGGGGGGTCGGTACGAGCAGTACTTC. Translating gives CACPGGRYEQYF.

The CDR3: CASSFGIADEQYF. CDR3 bases: TGTGCCAGCAGTTTCGGAATAGCCGACGAGCAGTACTTC. This chain links TRBV27 with TRBJ2-7; no reliable D call. The CDR3 is 13 amino acids. Germline V lookup: CDR1 MNHEY, CDR2 SMNVEV (reference sequence). Trimming removed 3 bases from V and 5 bases from J, with 11 bases in between.

The rearrangement joins TRBV30 to TRBJ2-5; the D gene is possibly TRBD2 (5 bases). This CDR3 comprises 13 residues. Germline V lookup: CDR1 GTSNPN, CDR2 SVGIG (reference sequence). V was shortened by 4 bases and J by 9 bases, with 18 bases between the two germline ends. Here the CDR3 DNA reads TGTGCCTGGAAAGTCAGCACCGTCGGGGCCCAGTACTTC. This encodes CAWKVSTVGAQYF.

The gene calls are TRBV4-3 and TRBJ1-1, with 9 bases matching TRBD1. This CDR3 region has 14 residues. Germline V CDR1 and CDR2: LGHNA, YSLEER. Trimming cost V 5 bases and J 4 bases; bases outside gene matches: 5. The CDR3 DNA sequence: TGCGCCAGCAGCGGGGACAGGGTGGGCACTGAAGCTTTCTTT. Its protein product is CASSGDRVGTEAFF.